Listed below are T cell receptor beta chains from one sample, sequenced in a study of OX40 agonist ivuxolimab in advanced cancers. The protocol was immunoSEQ multiplex PCR, while the TCRdb copy is restricted to in-frame clones and leaves out a portion. The sample yields fewer than 50,000 clones, about 80% seen once. The source was CD4+ or CD8+ T cells sorted from blood, collected in a trial of the OX40 agonist ivuxolimab. These receptors were collected from an adult with an advanced solid tumor such as melanoma, head and neck, liver or kidney cancer. CDR3s include the opening cysteine and the closing phenylalanine or tryptophan. A D gene is named only where the DNA matches it firmly. Not all rows give a size; the values are once, few, many and, for expanded clones, a class.

CDR3	DNA	V	J	size	D
CASSRTAGTGYNEQFF	TGTGCCAGCAGTCGCACGGCCGGGACAGGGTACAATGAGCAGTTCTTC	TRBV27	TRBJ2-1	NA	TRBD1
CASSRDTVSAGANVLTF	TGTGCCAGTAGTAGGGACACAGTTTCGGCTGGGGCCAACGTCCTGACTTTC	TRBV19	TRBJ2-6	NA	NA
CASSQTEGQLNEQFF	TGCGCCAGCAGCCAAACCGAAGGACAGCTCAATGAGCAGTTCTTC	TRBV4-1	TRBJ2-1	NA	NA
CASSSRPYEQYF	TGTGCCAGCAGCTCCCGACCCTACGAGCAGTACTTC	TRBV7-8	TRBJ2-7	NA	NA
CATWGGRAYEQYF	TGTGCCACCTGGGGCGGGAGGGCCTACGAGCAGTACTTC	TRBV28	TRBJ2-7	NA	TRBD2
CASSRQGAGELFF	TGTGCCAGCAGTCGCCAGGGAGCCGGGGAGCTGTTTTTT	TRBV11-2	TRBJ2-2	NA	NA
CASSGRGQGLVAFF	TGTGCCAGCAGTGGGAGGGGACAGGGGCTCGTAGCTTTCTTT	TRBV2	TRBJ1-1	NA	TRBD1
CASSLTGESYEQYF	TGTGCCAGCAGCCTGACAGGGGAATCCTACGAGCAGTACTTC	TRBV5-6	TRBJ2-7	once	TRBD1
CASSVVAQGVSYNEQFF	TGTGCCAGCAGCGTAGTAGCTCAGGGCGTCTCCTACAATGAGCAGTTCTTC	TRBV9	TRBJ2-1	NA	NA
CSVESVGDRGLEQYF	TGCAGCGTTGAAAGTGTCGGAGACAGGGGGCTCGAGCAGTACTTC	TRBV29-1	TRBJ2-7	NA	TRBD1
CASSLQGVSSYEQYF	TGTGCCAGCAGTTTACAGGGGGTCAGCTCCTACGAGCAGTACTTC	TRBV6-1	TRBJ2-7	NA	TRBD1
CSVGGPGETQYF	TGCAGCGTGGGGGGCCCTGGAGAGACCCAGTACTTC	TRBV29-1	TRBJ2-5	NA	NA
CASSQDLQRGHTDTQYF	TGTGCCAGCAGCCAAGATCTCCAGCGGGGCCACACAGATACGCAGTATTTT	TRBV4-2	TRBJ2-3	NA	TRBD2
CASSFSPGGRETQYF	TGTGCCAGCAGCTTTTCGCCCGGGGGCCGTGAGACCCAGTACTTC	TRBV5-5	TRBJ2-5	NA	NA
CASTQDSLDIQYF	TGCGCCAGCACCCAGGACTCCTTGGACATTCAGTACTTC	TRBV5-1	TRBJ2-4	medium-sized	NA
CASGPGDTQYF	TGTGCCAGCGGTCCGGGAGATACGCAGTATTTT	TRBV9	TRBJ2-3	NA	NA
CASSFQARRGYEQYF	TGTGCCAGCAGCTTCCAAGCGCGAAGGGGCTACGAGCAGTACTTC	TRBV5-6	TRBJ2-7	once	NA
CASTPGRYSGANVLTF	TGTGCCAGTACCCCGGGACGGTACTCTGGGGCCAACGTCCTGACTTTC	TRBV19	TRBJ2-6	NA	NA
CASSLKGDGYTF	TGCGCCAGCAGCTTGAAGGGTGATGGCTACACCTTC	TRBV5-1	TRBJ1-2	NA	NA
CASSPIGTQYF	TGTGCCAGCAGCCCAATCGGGACCCAGTACTTC	TRBV5-8	TRBJ2-5	NA	NA
CASSTDRFATNEKLFF	TGTGCCAGTAGTACGGACAGGTTTGCAACTAATGAAAAACTGTTTTTT	TRBV19	TRBJ1-4	few	TRBD1
CASRTGQVGVEQYF	TGTGCCAGCAGAACGGGACAGGTAGGAGTCGAGCAGTACTTC	TRBV2	TRBJ2-7	medium-sized	TRBD1
CASWVRVGNQPQHF	TGTGCCAGCTGGGTGCGAGTCGGAAATCAGCCCCAGCATTTT	TRBV2	TRBJ1-5	NA	NA
CSARKGTEAFF	TGCAGTGCTAGAAAGGGGACTGAAGCTTTCTTT	TRBV20-1	TRBJ1-1	few	NA
CATSRDRYRLFRNEQFF	TGTGCCACCAGCAGAGACCGTTACAGGCTATTTCGCAATGAGCAGTTCTTC	TRBV15	TRBJ2-1	NA	NA
CATTAGQANTGELFF	TGTGCTACGACGGCGGGACAGGCGAACACCGGGGAGCTGTTTTTT	TRBV19	TRBJ2-2	NA	TRBD1
CASSPPGRGRYGYTF	TGTGCCAGCTCACCACCGGGCCGTGGACGTTATGGCTACACCTTC	TRBV18	TRBJ1-2	few	NA
CSAETGQPQYF	TGCAGTGCTGAAACGGGACAGCCCCAGTACTTC	TRBV20-1	TRBJ2-5	NA	TRBD1
CASVFKRGENTEAFF	TGTGCCAGCGTCTTTAAACGGGGGGAGAACACTGAAGCTTTCTTT	TRBV2	TRBJ1-1	NA	NA
CASSSRGENYGYTF	TGTGCCAGCAGTTCCAGGGGCGAAAACTATGGCTACACCTTC	TRBV6-1	TRBJ1-2	NA	NA
CASAGSTDTQYF	TGTGCCAGCGCAGGTTCCACAGATACGCAGTATTTT	TRBV2	TRBJ2-3	NA	NA
CSVAKDSYGYTF	TGCAGCGTTGCAAAGGACAGTTATGGCTACACCTTC	TRBV29-1	TRBJ1-2	NA	NA
CASSQDQRARTDTQYF	TGCGCCAGCAGCCAAGATCAGCGGGCCCGCACAGATACGCAGTATTTT	TRBV4-1	TRBJ2-3	few	NA
CASSLRAGGPNGDTQYF	TGTGCCAGCAGCCTGAGAGCGGGAGGGCCGAATGGCGATACGCAGTATTTT	TRBV9	TRBJ2-3	NA	TRBD2
CASSRQGGQPQHF	TGTGCCAGTAGTAGGCAGGGGGGCCAGCCCCAGCATTTT	TRBV19	TRBJ1-5	once	TRBD1
CASRSSGQHEQYF	TGTGCCAGCAGGAGCTCGGGACAGCACGAGCAGTACTTC	TRBV6-5	TRBJ2-7	NA	TRBD1
CATSRVNTEAFF	TGTGCCACCTCCAGGGTCAACACTGAAGCTTTCTTT	TRBV6-5	TRBJ1-1	NA	NA
CASSVGVAGGGDTQYF	TGTGCCAGCAGCGTAGGGGTAGCGGGGGGTGGAGATACGCAGTATTTT	TRBV9	TRBJ2-3	NA	TRBD2
CASSLAPGQNYEQYF	TGTGCCAGCAGCTTAGCACCAGGACAAAACTACGAGCAGTACTTC	TRBV4-2	TRBJ2-7	NA	NA
CASSQGSGANVLTF	TGTGCCAGCTCCCAGGGTTCTGGGGCCAACGTCCTGACTTTC	TRBV18	TRBJ2-6	once	NA
CASSLKGPAPQYF	TGTGCCAGCAGCTTAAAGGGCCCAGCGCCTCAGTACTTC	TRBV7-9	TRBJ2-7	NA	NA